This T cell receptor (beta chain) was sequenced in a study of naive and memory T cell subsets. Study conclusions and caveats: The RNA method is potentially sensitive to activation and differentiation changes.

Four PCR rounds used nested alpha and beta constant region primers plus the SP2 primer. TCRdb processed the UMI-ligation and nested PCR reads anew with MiXCR; each CDR3 protein has one entry. The sample includes tens of thousands of distinct CDR3 sequences, around 5.3% of them seen just once. Between the trimmed V and J ends, which lost 4 bases and 2 bases, there was a span of 21 bases. CDR3 length equals 18 residues. The germline gives CDR1 MDHEN, CDR2 SYDVKM. On this clonotype itself: Its specificity is unknown.

A UMI-containing oligonucleotide was joined by 3' ligation to the TCR cDNA template. Sequencing was performed on blood. This chain connects TRBV28 to TRBJ1-5; D might be TRBD1 (5 bases). This clonotype was sampled from an adult in good health. CDR3 in DNA: TGTGCCAGCAGTTCCGCAGGGAGTCGGGTTGGGGGCAATCAGCCCCAGCATTTT. Protein sequence: CASSSAGSRVGGNQPQHF.